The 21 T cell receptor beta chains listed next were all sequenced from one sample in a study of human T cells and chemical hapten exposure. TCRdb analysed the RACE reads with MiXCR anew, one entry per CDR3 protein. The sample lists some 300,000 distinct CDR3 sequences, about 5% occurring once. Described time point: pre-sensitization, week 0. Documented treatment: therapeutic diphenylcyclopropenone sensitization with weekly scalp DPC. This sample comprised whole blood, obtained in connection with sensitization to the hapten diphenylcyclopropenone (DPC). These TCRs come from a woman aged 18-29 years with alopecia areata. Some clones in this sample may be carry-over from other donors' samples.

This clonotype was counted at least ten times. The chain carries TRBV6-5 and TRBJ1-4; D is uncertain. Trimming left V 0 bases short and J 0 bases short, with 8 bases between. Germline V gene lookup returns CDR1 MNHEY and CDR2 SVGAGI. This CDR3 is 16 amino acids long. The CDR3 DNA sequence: TGTGCCAGCAGTTACTCCCCCTCTGCAACTAATGAAAAACTGTTTTTT. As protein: CASSYSPSATNEKLFF.

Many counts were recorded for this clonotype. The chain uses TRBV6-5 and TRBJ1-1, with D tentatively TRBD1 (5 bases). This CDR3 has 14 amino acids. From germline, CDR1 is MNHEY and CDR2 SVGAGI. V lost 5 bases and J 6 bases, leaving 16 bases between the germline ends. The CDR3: CASSGQGVRAEAFF. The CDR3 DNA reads TGTGCCAGCAGTGGCCAGGGTGTTAGGGCTGAAGCTTTCTTT.

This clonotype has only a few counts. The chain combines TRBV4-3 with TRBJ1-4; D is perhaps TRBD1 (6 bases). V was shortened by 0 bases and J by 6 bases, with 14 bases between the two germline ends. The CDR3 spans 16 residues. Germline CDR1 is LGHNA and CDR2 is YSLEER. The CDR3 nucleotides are TGCGCCAGCAGCCAAGATCGGGGGGGGCGGCATGAAAAACTGTTTTTT. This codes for CASSQDRGGRHEKLFF.

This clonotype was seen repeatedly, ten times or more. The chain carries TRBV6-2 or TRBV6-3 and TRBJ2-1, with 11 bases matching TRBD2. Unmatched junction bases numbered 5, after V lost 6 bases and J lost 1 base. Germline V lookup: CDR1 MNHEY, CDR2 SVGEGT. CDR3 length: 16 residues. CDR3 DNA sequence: TGTGCCAGCAGACCAACTAGCGGGGGATCCTACAATGAGCAGTTCTTC. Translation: CASRPTSGGSYNEQFF.

The CDR3: CASSSPGLAEDTQYF. The CDR3 nucleotides are TGTGCCAGCAGTTCCCCGGGTCTAGCAGAAGATACGCAGTATTTT. The chain combines TRBV12-3 or TRBV12-4 with TRBJ2-3, with D maybe TRBD2 (5 bases). V lost 4 bases and J 5 bases, leaving 16 bases between the germline ends. The CDR3 covers 15 residues.

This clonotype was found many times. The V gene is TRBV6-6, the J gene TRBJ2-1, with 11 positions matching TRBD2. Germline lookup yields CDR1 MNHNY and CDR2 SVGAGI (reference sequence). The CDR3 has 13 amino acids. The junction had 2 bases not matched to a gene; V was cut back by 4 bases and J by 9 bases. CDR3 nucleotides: TGTGCCAGCAGTTCGACTAGCGGGGCTGAGCAGTTCTTC. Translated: CASSSTSGAEQFF.

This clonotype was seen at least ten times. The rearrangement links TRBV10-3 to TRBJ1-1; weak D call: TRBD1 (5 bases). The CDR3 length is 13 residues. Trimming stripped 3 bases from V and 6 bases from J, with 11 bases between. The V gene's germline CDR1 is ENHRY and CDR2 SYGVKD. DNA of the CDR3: TGTGCCATCAGTGATTCAGGGCGGCCTGAAGCTTTCTTT. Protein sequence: CAISDSGRPEAFF.

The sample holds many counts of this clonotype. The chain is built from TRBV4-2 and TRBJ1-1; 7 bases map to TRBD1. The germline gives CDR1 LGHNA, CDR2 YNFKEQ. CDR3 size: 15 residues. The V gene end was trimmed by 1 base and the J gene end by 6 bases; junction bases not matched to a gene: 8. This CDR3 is CASSQGPAGGPEAFF. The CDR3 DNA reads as TGTGCCAGCAGCCAAGGCCCGGCAGGGGGTCCTGAAGCTTTCTTT.

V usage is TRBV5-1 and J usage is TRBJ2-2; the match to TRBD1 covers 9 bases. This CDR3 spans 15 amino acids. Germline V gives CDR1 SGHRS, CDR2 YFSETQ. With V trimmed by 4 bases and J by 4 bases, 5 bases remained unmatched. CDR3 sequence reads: CASSMGQGGTGELFF. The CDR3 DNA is TGCGCCAGCAGCATGGGACAGGGTGGCACCGGGGAGCTGTTTTTT. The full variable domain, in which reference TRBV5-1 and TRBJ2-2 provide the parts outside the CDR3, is KAGVTQTPRYLIKTRGQQVTLSCSPISGHRSVSWYQQTPGQGLQFLFEYFSETQRNKGNFPGRFSGRQFSNSRSEMNVSTLELGDSALYLCASSMGQGGTGELFFGEGSRLTVL.

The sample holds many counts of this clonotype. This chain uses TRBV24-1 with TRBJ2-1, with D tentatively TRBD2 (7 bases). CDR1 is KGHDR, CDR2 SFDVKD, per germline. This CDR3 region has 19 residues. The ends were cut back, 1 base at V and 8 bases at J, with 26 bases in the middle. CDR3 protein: CATSDLLGALGRGRDEQFF. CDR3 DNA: TGTGCCACCAGTGATTTATTGGGGGCTTTAGGGCGGGGGCGAGATGAGCAGTTCTTC.

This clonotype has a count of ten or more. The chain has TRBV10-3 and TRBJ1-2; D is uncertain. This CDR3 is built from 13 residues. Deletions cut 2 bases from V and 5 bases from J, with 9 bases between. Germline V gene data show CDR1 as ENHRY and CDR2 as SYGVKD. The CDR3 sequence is CAISEMMIYGYTF. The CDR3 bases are TGTGCCATCAGTGAGATGATGATATATGGCTACACCTTC.

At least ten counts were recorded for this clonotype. CDR3 in amino acids: CASRTNYEQYF. The CDR3 bases are TGTGCCAGCAGGACAAACTACGAGCAGTACTTC. The V gene is TRBV28, the J gene TRBJ2-7; no clear D gene. This CDR3 comprises 11 residues. Germline V gene data show CDR1 as MDHEN and CDR2 as SYDVKM. Trimming pared 6 bases from V and 3 bases from J, leaving 6 bases between.

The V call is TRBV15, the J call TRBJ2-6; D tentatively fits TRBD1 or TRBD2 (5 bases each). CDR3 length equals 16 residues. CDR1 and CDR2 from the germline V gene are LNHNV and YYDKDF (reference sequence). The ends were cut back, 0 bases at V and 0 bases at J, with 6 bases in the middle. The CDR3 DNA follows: TGTGCCACCAGCAGAGAGAGGGGCTCTGGGGCCAACGTCCTGACTTTC. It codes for CATSRERGSGANVLTF.

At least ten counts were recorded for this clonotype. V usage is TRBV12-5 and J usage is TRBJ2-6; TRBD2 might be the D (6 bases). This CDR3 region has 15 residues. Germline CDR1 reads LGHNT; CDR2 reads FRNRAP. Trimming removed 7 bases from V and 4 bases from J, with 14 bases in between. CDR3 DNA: TGTGCTAGTGCCCGTGGAGGGGCAGGGGCCAACGTCCTGACTTTC. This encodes CASARGGAGANVLTF.

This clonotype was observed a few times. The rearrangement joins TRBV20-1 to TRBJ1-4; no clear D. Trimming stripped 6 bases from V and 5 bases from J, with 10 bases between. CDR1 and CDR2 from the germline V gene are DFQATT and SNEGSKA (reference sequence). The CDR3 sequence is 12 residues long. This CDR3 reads CSAWRPNEKLFF. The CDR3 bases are TGCAGTGCGTGGCGTCCGAATGAAAAACTGTTTTTT.

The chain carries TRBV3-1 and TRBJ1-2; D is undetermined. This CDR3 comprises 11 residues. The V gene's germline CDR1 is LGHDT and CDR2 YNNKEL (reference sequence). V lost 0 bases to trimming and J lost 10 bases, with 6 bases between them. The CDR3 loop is CASSQDKAYTF. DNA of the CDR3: TGTGCCAGCAGCCAAGATAAGGCCTACACCTTC.

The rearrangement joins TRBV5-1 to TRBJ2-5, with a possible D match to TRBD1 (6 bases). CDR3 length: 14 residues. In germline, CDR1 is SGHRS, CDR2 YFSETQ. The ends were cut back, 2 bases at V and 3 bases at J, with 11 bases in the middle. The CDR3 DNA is TGCGCCAGCAGCTTAGCCACAGGGAAAGAGACCCAGTACTTC. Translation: CASSLATGKETQYF.

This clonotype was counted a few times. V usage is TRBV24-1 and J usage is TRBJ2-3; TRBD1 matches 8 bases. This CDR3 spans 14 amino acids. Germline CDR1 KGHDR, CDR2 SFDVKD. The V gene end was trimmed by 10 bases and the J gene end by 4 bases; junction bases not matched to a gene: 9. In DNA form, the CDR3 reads TGTGCCACTTATCAGCCAGGGGGCCCAGATACGCAGTATTTT. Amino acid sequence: CATYQPGGPDTQYF.

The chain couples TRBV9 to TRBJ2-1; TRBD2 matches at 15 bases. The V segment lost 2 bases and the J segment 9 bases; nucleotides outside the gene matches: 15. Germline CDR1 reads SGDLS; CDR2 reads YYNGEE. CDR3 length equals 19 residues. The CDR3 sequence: CASSVGLAGGLLALGEQFF. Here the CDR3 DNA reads TGTGCCAGCAGCGTTGGACTAGCGGGGGGGCTACTAGCTCTCGGTGAGCAGTTCTTC.

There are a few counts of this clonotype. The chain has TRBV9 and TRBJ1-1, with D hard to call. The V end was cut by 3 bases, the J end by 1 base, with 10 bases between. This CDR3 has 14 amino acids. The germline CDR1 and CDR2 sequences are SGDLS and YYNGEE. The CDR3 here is CASSETGENTEAFF. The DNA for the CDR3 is TGTGCCAGCAGCGAAACTGGAGAGAACACTGAAGCTTTCTTT.

The CDR3 nucleotides are TGTGCCAGTAGTCCCGCCGGACAGGGCCCTACCTACGAGCAGTACTTC. Amino acids: CASSPAGQGPTYEQYF. J is TRBJ2-7 and V is TRBV19, with 8 bases that match TRBD1. CDR3 length equals 16 residues. CDR1 LNHDA and CDR2 SQIVND come from the germline V gene (reference sequence). With V trimmed by 5 bases and J by 2 bases, 11 bases remained unmatched.